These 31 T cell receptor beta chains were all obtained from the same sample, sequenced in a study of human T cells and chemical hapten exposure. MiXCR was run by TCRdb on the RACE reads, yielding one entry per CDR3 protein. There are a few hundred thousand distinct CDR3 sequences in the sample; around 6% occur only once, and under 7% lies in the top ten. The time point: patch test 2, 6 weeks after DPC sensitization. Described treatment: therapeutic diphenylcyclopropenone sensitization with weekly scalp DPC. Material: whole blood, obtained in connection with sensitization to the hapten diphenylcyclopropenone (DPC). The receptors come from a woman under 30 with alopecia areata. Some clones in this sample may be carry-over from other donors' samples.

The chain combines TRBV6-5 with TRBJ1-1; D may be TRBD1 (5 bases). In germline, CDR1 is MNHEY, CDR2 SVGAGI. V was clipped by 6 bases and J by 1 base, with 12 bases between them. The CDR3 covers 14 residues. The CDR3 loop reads CASRLGRGNTEAFF. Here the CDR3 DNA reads TGTGCCAGCAGATTGGGACGGGGGAACACTGAAGCTTTCTTT.

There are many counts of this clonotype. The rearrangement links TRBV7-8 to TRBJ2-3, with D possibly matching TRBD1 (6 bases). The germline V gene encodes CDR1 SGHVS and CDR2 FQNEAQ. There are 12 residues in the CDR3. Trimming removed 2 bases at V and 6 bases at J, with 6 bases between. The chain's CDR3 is CASSLQGDTQYF. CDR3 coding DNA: TGTGCCAGCAGCTTACAGGGGGATACGCAGTATTTT.

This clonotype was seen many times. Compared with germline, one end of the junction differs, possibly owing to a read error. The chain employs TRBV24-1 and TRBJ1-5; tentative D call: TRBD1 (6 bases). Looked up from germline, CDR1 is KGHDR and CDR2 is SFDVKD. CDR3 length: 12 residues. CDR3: CATGEGGQPQHF. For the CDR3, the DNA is TGTGCCACCGGTGAGGGGGGTCAGCCCCAGCATTTT.

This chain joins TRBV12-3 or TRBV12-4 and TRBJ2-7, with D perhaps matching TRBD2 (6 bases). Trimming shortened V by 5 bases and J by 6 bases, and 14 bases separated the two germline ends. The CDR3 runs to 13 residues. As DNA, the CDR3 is TGTGCCAGCAGTCCCTACATTAGCGGCGAGCAGTACTTC. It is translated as CASSPYISGEQYF.

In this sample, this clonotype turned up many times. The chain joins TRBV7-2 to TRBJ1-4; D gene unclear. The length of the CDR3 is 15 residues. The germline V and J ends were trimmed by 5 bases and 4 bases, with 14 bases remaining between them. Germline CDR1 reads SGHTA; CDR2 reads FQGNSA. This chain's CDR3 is CASSLRPGLNEKLFF. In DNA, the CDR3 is TGTGCCAGCAGCCTACGCCCGGGCCTTAATGAAAAACTGTTTTTT.

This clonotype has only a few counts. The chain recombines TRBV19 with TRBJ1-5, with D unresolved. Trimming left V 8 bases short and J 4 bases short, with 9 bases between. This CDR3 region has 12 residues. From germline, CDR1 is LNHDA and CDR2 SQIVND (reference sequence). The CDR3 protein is CASRRTNQPQHF. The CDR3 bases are TGTGCCAGTCGACGAACGAATCAGCCCCAGCATTTT.

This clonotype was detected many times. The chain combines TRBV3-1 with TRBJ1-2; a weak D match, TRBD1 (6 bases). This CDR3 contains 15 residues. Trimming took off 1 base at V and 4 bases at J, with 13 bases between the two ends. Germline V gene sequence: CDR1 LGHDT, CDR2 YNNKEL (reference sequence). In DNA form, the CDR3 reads TGTGCCAGCAGCCAAGCCTCAGGGGTTGGCTATGGCTACACCTTC. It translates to CASSQASGVGYGYTF.

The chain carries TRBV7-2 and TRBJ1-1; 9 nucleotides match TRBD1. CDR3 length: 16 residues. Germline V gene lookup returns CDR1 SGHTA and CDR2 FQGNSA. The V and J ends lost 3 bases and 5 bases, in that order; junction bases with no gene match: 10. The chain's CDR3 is CASSFTLGQGMTEAFF. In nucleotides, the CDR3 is TGTGCCAGCAGCTTCACCTTAGGACAGGGGATGACTGAAGCTTTCTTT.

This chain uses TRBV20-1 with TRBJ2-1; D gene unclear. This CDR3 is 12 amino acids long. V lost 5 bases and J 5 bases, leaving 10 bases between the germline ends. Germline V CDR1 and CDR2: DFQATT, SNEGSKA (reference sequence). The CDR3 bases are TGCAGTGCTCGCCGAAGAGACAATGAGCAGTTCTTC. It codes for CSARRRDNEQFF.

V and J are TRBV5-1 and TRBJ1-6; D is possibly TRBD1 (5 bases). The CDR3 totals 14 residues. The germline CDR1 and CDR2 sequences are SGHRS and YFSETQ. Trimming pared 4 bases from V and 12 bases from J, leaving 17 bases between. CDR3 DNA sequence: TGCGCCAGCAGCCCGGCGATGGAGGGACGACCCCTCCACTTT. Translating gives CASSPAMEGRPLHF.

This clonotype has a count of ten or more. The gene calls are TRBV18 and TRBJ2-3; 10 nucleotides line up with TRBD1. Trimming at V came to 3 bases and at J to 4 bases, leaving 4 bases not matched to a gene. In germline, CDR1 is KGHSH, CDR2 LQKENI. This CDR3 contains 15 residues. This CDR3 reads CASSPGTGVADTQYF. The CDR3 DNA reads TGTGCCAGCTCACCCGGGACAGGGGTCGCAGATACGCAGTATTTT.

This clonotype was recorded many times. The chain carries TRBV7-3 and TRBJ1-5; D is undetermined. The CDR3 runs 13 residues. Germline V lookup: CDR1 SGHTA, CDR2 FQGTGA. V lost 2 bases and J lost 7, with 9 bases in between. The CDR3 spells CASSLGNGQPQHF. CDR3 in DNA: TGTGCCAGCAGCTTAGGGAATGGGCAGCCCCAGCATTTT.

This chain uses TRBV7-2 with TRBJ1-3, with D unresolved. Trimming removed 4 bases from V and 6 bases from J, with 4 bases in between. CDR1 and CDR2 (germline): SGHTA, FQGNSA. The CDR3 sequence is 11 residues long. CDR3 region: CASSSINTIYF. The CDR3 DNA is TGTGCCAGCAGCTCCATAAACACCATATATTTT.

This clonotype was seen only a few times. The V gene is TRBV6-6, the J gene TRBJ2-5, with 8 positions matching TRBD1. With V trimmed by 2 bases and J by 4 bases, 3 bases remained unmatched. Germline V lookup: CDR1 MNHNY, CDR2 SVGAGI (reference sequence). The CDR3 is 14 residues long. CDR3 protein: CASSYGQGAETQYF. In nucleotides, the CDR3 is TGTGCCAGCAGTTACGGGCAGGGGGCAGAGACCCAGTACTTC.

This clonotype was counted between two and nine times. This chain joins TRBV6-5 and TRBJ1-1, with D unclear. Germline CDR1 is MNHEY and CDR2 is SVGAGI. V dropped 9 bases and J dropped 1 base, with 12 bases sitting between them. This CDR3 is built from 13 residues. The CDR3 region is CASSRSSNTEAFF. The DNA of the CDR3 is TGTGCCAGTTCAAGATCATCGAACACTGAAGCTTTCTTT.

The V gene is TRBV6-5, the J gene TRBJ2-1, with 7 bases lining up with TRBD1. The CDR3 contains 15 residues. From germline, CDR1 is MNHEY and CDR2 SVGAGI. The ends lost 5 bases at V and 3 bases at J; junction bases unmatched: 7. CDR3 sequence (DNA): TGTGCCAGCAGTCCTAGAGGGGGCCACTACAATGAGCAGTTCTTC. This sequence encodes CASSPRGGHYNEQFF.

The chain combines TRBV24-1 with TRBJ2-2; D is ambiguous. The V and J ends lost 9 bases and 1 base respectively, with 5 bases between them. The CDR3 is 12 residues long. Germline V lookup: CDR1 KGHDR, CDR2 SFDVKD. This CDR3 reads CATSRNTGELFF. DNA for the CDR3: TGTGCCACCTCCAGGAACACCGGGGAGCTGTTTTTT.

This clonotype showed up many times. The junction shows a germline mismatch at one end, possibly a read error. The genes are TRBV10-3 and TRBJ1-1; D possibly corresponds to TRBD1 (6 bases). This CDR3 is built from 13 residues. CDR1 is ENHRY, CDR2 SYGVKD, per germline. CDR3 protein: CAIGDRLNTEAFF. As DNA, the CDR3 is TGTGCCATCGGTGACAGGTTGAACACTGAAGCTTTCTTT.

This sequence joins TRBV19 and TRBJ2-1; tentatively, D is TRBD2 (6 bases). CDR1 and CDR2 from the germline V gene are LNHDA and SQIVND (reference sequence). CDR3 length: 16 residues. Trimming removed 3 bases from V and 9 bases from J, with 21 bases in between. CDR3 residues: CASSMNVGPGGGEQFF. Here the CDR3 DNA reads TGTGCCAGTAGTATGAACGTGGGTCCCGGGGGTGGTGAGCAGTTCTTC. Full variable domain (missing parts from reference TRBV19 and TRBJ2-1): DGGITQSPKYLFRKEGQNVTLSCEQNLNHDAMYWYRQDPGQGLRLIYYSQIVNDFQKGDIAEGYSVSREKKESFPLTVTSAQKNPTAFYLCASSMNVGPGGGEQFFGPGTRLTVL.

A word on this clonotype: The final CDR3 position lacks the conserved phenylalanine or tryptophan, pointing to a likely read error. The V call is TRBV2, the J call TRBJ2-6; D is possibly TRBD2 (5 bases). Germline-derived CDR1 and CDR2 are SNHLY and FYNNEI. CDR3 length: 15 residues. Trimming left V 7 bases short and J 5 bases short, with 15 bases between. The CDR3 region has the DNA TGTGCCAGCACCCCCGTGAGGGTCTGGGCCAACGTCCTGACTTCC. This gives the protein CASTPVRVWANVLTS.

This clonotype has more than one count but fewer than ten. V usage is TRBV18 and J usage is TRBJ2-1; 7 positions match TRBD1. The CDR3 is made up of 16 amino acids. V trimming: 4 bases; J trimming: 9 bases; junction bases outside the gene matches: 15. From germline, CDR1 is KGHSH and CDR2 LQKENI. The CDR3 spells CASSQARQGLFGEQFF. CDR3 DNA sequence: TGTGCCAGCTCACAGGCCCGACAGGGTTTGTTTGGTGAGCAGTTCTTC.

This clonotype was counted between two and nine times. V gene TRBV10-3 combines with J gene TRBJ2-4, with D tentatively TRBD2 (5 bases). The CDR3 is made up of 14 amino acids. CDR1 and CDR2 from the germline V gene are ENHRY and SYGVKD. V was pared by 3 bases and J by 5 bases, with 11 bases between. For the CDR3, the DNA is TGTGCCATCAGTGATACCCCTAGCCAAAACATTCAGTACTTC. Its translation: CAISDTPSQNIQYF.

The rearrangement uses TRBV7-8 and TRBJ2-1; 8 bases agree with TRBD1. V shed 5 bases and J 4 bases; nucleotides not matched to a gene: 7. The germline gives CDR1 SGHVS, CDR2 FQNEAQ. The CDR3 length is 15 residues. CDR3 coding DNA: TGTGCCAGCAGCCCCAGGGGGCGATATTACAATGAGCAGTTCTTC. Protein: CASSPRGRYYNEQFF.

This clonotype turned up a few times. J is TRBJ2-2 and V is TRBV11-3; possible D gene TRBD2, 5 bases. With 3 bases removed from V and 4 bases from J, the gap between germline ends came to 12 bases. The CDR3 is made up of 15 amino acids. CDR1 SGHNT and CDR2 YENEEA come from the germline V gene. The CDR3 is CASSLREGPTGELFF. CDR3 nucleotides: TGTGCCAGCAGCTTGAGGGAAGGACCCACCGGGGAGCTGTTTTTT.

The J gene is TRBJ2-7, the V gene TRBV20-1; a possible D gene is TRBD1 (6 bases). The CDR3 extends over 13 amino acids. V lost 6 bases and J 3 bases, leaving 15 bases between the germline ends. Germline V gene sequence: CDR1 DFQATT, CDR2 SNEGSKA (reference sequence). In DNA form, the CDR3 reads TGCAGTGCCTCCGGGACATACCACTACGAGCAGTACTTC. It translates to CSASGTYHYEQYF.

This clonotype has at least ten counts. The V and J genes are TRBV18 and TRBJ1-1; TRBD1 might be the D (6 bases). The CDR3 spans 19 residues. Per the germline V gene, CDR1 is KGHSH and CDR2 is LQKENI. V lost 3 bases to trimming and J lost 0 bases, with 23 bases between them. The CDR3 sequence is CASSPGYSDSSPMNTEAFF. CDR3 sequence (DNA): TGTGCCAGCTCACCCGGATACTCGGACAGTTCTCCTATGAACACTGAAGCTTTCTTT.

The CDR3 DNA reads TGTGCCAGCAGTCCTTCGGACAGGGAGGCTCATGGCTACACCTTC. This gives the protein CASSPSDREAHGYTF. The V gene is TRBV25-1, the J gene TRBJ1-2; 8 bases line up with TRBD1. The CDR3 contains 15 residues. CDR1 MGHDK and CDR2 SYGVNS come from the germline V gene. V was clipped by 5 bases and J by 6 bases; unmatched bases: 11.

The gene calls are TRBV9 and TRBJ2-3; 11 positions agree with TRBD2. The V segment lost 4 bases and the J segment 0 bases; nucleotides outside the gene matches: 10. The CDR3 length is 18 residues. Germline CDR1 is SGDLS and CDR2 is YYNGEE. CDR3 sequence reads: CASSHTSGGSFSTDTQYF. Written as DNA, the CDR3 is TGTGCCAGCAGCCACACTAGCGGGGGTTCCTTTAGCACAGATACGCAGTATTTT.

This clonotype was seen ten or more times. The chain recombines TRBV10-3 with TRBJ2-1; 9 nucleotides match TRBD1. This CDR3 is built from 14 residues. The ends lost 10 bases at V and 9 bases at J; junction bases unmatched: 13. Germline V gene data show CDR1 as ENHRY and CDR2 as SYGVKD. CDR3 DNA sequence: TGTGCCACCGCCGGGACAGGGTCAGAAAGTGAGCAGTTCTTC. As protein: CATAGTGSESEQFF.

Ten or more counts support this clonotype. The CDR3 sequence is CASSQGPEQETQYF. The CDR3 nucleotides read TGTGCCAGCAGCCAAGGCCCAGAACAAGAGACCCAGTACTTC. J is TRBJ2-5 and V is TRBV4-2; D unclear. With 1 base removed from V and 2 bases from J, the gap between germline ends came to 8 bases. There are 14 residues in the CDR3. CDR1 and CDR2 from the germline V gene are LGHNA and YNFKEQ.

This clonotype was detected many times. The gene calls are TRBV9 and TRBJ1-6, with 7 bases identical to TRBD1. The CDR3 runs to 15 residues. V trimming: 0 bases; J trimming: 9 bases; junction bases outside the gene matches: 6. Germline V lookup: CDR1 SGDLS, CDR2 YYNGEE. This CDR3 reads CASSVATGESSPLHF. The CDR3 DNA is TGTGCCAGCAGCGTAGCTACAGGGGAGAGTTCACCCCTCCACTTT.